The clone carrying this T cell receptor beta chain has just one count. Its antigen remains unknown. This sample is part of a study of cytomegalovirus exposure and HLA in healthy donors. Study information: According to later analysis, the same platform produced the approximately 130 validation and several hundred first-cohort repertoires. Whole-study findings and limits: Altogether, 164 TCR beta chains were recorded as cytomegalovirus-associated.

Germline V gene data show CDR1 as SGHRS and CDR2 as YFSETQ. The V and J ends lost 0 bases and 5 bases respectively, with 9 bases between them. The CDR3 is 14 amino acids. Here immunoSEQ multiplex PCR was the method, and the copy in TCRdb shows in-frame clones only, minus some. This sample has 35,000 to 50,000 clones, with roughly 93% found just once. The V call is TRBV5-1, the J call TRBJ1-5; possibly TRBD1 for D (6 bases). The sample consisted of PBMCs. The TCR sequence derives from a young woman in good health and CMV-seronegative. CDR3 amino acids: CASSLGGRDQPQHF. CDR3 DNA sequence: TGCGCCAGCAGCTTGGGGGGGCGAGATCAGCCCCAGCATTTT.